This T cell receptor beta chain was recovered during a study of identical twins. Findings and limits, study-wide: The abundant beta clonotypes from cord blood had fewer insertions, and memory repertoires had none of this. Beta out-of-frame twin sharing showed a weaker excess.

This clonotype was recorded at least ten times. Its antigen is unidentified. The CDR3 has 17 residues. Germline CDR1 reads ENHRY; CDR2 reads SYGVKD. The germline V and J ends were trimmed by 5 bases and 3 bases, with 19 bases remaining between them. TCRdb re-called the 5' RACE reads with MiXCR, one entry per CDR3 protein. The table shows under 350,000 distinct CDR3 sequences, with roughly 9% occurring only once. These same data were also listed under a study on yellow fever vaccine responses in identical twins.

The receptor was isolated from a young woman in good health. The chain combines TRBV10-3 with TRBJ2-2; D is undetermined. Specimen: CD8+ T cells sorted from blood. CDR3 loop: CAISRDRSTLDTGELFF. CDR3 nucleotide sequence: TGTGCCATCAGTAGAGACCGGTCGACCTTGGACACCGGGGAGCTGTTTTTT.